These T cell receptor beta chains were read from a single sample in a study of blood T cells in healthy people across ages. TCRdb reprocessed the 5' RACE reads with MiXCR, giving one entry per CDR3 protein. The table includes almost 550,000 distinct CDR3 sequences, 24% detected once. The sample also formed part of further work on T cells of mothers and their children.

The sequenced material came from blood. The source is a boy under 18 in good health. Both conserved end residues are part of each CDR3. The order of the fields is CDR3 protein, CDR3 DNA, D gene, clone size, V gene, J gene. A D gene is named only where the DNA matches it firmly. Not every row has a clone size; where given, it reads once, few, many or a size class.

CDR3: CASSLGRGNTIYF
DNA: TGTGCCAGCAGTTTGGGCAGAGGAAACACCATATATTTT
D: .
size: .
V: TRBV12-3/TRBV12-4
J: TRBJ1-3

CDR3: CAGSPGGRRGQFF
DNA: TGTGCCGGCAGCCCAGGGGGCCGACGGGGGCAGTTCTTC
D: TRBD1
size: few
V: TRBV7-6
J: TRBJ2-1

CDR3: CASSLSPGSPQETQYF
DNA: TGTGCCAGCAGTTTATCCCCAGGGAGCCCACAAGAGACCCAGTACTTC
D: .
size: .
V: TRBV12-3/TRBV12-4
J: TRBJ2-5

CDR3: CASSPISGQRIYEQYF
DNA: TGTGCCAGCAGCCCAATTTCGGGACAGAGGATTTACGAGCAGTACTTC
D: TRBD1
size: few
V: TRBV7-6
J: TRBJ2-7

CDR3: CASNRGRGANVLTF
DNA: TGTGCCAGCAACCGGGGGCGTGGGGCCAACGTCCTGACTTTC
D: .
size: few
V: TRBV12-3/TRBV12-4
J: TRBJ2-6

CDR3: CASSDGTGGDLGYEQYF
DNA: TGTGCCAGCAGTGATGGTACAGGGGGCGATCTTGGTTACGAGCAGTACTTC
D: TRBD1
size: .
V: TRBV25-1
J: TRBJ2-7

CDR3: CSAQTRQFF
DNA: TGCAGTGCTCAGACTAGGCAGTTCTTC
D: .
size: few
V: TRBV20-1
J: TRBJ2-1

CDR3: CSARDGTRIYEQYF
DNA: TGCAGTGCTAGAGATGGGACTAGGATCTACGAGCAGTACTTC
D: TRBD2
size: .
V: TRBV20-1
J: TRBJ2-7

CDR3: CASSHLQGYEQYF
DNA: TGCGCCAGCAGCCACCTACAGGGCTACGAGCAGTACTTC
D: .
size: .
V: TRBV4-3
J: TRBJ2-7

CDR3: CASSLGLLQETQYF
DNA: TGTGCCAGCAGCTTGGGGCTACTACAAGAGACCCAGTACTTC
D: .
size: .
V: TRBV5-6
J: TRBJ2-5

CDR3: CASSWKGDGKTQYF
DNA: TGTGCCAGCAGTTGGAAGGGGGACGGGAAGACCCAGTACTTC
D: .
size: .
V: TRBV12-3/TRBV12-4
J: TRBJ2-5

CDR3: CASSLPGSQETQYF
DNA: TGTGCCAGCAGTTTACCAGGTAGCCAAGAGACCCAGTACTTC
D: .
size: many
V: TRBV12-3/TRBV12-4
J: TRBJ2-5

CDR3: CSASDRELVQPQHF
DNA: TGCAGTGCTTCGGACAGGGAGTTGGTTCAGCCTCAGCATTTT
D: TRBD1
size: few
V: TRBV20-1
J: TRBJ1-5

CDR3: CASSDRWDEQYF
DNA: TGTGCCAGCAGCGACCGATGGGACGAGCAGTACTTC
D: .
size: few
V: TRBV9
J: TRBJ2-7

CDR3: CASSYQPGTFTGELFF
DNA: TGTGCCAGCAGCTACCAACCCGGGACCTTCACCGGGGAGCTGTTTTTT
D: .
size: .
V: TRBV5-8
J: TRBJ2-2

CDR3: CASTRQGGNIQYF
DNA: TGTGCCAGCACGCGACAGGGGGGAAACATTCAGTACTTC
D: TRBD1
size: .
V: TRBV28
J: TRBJ2-4

CDR3: CASSLAGQLKNYGYTF
DNA: TGTGCCAGCAGCTTAGCCGGGCAGTTAAAGAACTATGGCTACACCTTC
D: .
size: .
V: TRBV11-2
J: TRBJ1-2

CDR3: CASSGPGVGGNTIYF
DNA: TGTGCCAGCAGCGGGCCAGGCGTTGGGGGAAACACCATATATTTT
D: .
size: .
V: TRBV7-8
J: TRBJ1-3

CDR3: CASSGDGYIQYF
DNA: TGCGCCAGCAGCGGAGATGGGTACATTCAGTACTTC
D: .
size: few
V: TRBV5-1
J: TRBJ2-4

CDR3: CASKVGGSQETQYF
DNA: TGTGCCAGCAAGGTGGGAGGTAGCCAAGAGACCCAGTACTTC
D: .
size: .
V: TRBV5-5
J: TRBJ2-5

CDR3: CASSVGTSRTGDTQYF
DNA: TGTGCCAGCAGTGTTGGGACTAGCCGAACCGGGGATACGCAGTATTTT
D: TRBD2
size: .
V: TRBV2
J: TRBJ2-3

CDR3: CASKFGDLHEQYF
DNA: TGTGCCAGCAAGTTTGGGGATTTGCACGAGCAGTACTTC
D: .
size: .
V: TRBV21-1
J: TRBJ2-7

CDR3: CASSLGRQGRNTGELFF
DNA: TGCGCCAGCAGCTTGGGGCGACAGGGCAGGAACACCGGGGAGCTGTTTTTT
D: TRBD1
size: .
V: TRBV5-1
J: TRBJ2-2

CDR3: CASSTGFGLSETQYF
DNA: TGTGCCAGTAGTACAGGGTTCGGTTTATCGGAGACCCAGTACTTC
D: .
size: few
V: TRBV19
J: TRBJ2-5

CDR3: CASSLVSGDRGSPLHF
DNA: TGTGCCAGCAGTTTAGTTTCCGGGGATCGTGGTTCACCCCTCCACTTT
D: .
size: .
V: TRBV12-3/TRBV12-4
J: TRBJ1-6

CDR3: CASSSQDRTNTEAFF
DNA: TGTGCCAGCAGCTCCCAGGACAGAACGAACACTGAAGCTTTCTTT
D: .
size: .
V: TRBV5-6
J: TRBJ1-1

CDR3: CASSLQLAGGDNEQFF
DNA: TGTGCCAGCAGCCTACAACTAGCGGGGGGAGACAATGAGCAGTTCTTC
D: TRBD2
size: .
V: TRBV7-3
J: TRBJ2-1

CDR3: CAISESLGEAYEQYF
DNA: TGTGCCATCAGTGAGTCTTTAGGGGAGGCCTACGAGCAGTACTTC
D: .
size: few
V: TRBV10-3
J: TRBJ2-7

CDR3: CASSLAGAQGTQYF
DNA: TGTGCCAGCAGTTTAGCGGGGGCACAAGGGACCCAGTACTTC
D: .
size: few
V: TRBV28
J: TRBJ2-5

CDR3: CASSLALSSSYEQYF
DNA: TGTGCCAGCAGCTTAGCACTGTCGAGCTCCTACGAGCAGTACTTC
D: .
size: once
V: TRBV7-2
J: TRBJ2-7